This TCR beta chain was sequenced during a study of shared T cell receptors in the human thymus. The repertoire was sequenced with immunoSEQ multiplex PCR; TCRdb's copy has only in-frame clones and lacks some. The sample gives 650,000 to 950,000 clones, 80% to 90% of which show up once; roughly 0.01% is in the top ten. CDR3 size: 16 residues. In germline, CDR1 is SGHRS, CDR2 YFSETQ. V was clipped by 6 bases and J by 2 bases; unmatched bases: 12. In addition, the sample was reused for a study of human thymus T cells.

The V and J genes are TRBV5-1 and TRBJ2-5, with 8 bases aligning to TRBD1. The sample consisted of thymocytes. This receptor was obtained from a girl under three years old with a congenital heart defect. CDR3 loop: CASTEESGTGQETQYF. The DNA for the CDR3 is TGCGCCAGCACCGAAGAGTCCGGGACAGGACAAGAGACCCAGTACTTC.